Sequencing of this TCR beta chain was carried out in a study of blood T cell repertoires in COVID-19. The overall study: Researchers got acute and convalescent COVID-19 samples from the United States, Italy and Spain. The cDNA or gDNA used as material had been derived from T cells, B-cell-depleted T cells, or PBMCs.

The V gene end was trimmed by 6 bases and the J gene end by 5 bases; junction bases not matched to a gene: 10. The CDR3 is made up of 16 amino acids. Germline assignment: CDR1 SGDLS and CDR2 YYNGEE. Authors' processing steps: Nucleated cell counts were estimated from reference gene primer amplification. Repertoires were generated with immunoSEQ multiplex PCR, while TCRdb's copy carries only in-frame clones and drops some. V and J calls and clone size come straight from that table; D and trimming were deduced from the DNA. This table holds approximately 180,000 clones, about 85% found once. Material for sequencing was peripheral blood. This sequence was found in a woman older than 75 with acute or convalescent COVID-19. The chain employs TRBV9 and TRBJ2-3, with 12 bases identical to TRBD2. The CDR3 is CASTKLASGGGDTQYF. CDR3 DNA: TGTGCCAGCACCAAGTTGGCTAGCGGGGGGGGAGATACGCAGTATTTT.